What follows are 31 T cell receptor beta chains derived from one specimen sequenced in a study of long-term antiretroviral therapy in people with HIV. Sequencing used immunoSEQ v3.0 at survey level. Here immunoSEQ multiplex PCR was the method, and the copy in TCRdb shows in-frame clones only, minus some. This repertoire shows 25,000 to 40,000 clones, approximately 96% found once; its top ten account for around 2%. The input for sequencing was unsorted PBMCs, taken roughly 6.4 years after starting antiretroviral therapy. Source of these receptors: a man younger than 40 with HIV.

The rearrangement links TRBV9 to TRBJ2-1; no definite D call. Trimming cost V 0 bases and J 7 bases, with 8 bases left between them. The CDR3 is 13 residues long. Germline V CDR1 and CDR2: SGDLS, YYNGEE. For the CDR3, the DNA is TGTGCCAGCAGCGTAGAAGCGTTGAATGAGCAGTTCTTC. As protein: CASSVEALNEQFF.

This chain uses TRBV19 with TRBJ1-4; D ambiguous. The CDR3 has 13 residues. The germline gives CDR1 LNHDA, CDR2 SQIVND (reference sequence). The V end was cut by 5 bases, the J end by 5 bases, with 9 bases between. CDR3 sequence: CASSAGLNEKLFF. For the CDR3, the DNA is TGTGCCAGTAGTGCCGGGTTGAATGAAAAACTGTTTTTT.

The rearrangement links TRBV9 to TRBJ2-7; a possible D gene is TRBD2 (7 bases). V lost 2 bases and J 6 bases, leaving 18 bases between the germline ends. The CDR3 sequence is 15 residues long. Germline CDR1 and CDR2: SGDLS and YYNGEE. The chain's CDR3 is CASSVEPGGPGEQYF. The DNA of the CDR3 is TGTGCCAGCAGCGTGGAACCCGGGGGGCCGGGCGAGCAGTACTTC. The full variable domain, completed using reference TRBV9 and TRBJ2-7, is DSGVTQTPKHLITATGQRVTLRCSPRSGDLSVYWYQQSLDQGLQFLIQYYNGEERAKGNILERFSAQQFPDLHSELNLSSLELGDSALYFCASSVEPGGPGEQYFGPGTRLTVT.

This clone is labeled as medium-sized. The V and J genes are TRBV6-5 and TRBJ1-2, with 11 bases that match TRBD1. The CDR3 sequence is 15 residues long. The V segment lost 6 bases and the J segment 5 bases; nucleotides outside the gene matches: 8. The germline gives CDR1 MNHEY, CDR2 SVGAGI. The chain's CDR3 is CASSSLDRGPYGYTF. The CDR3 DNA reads TGTGCCAGCAGCTCCCTGGACAGGGGGCCGTATGGCTACACCTTC.

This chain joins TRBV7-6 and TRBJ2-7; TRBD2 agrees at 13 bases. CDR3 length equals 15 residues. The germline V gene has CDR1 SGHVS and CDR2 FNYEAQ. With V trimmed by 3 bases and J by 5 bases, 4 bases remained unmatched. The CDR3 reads CASSLGLAGTDEQYF. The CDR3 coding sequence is TGTGCCAGCAGCTTGGGACTAGCGGGAACCGACGAGCAGTACTTC.

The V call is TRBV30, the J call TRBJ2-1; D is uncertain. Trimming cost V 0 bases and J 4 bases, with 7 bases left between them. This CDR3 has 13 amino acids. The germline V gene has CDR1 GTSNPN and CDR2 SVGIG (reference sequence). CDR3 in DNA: TGTGCCTGGAGTGTACAGAGTTACAATGAGCAGTTCTTC. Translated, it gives CAWSVQSYNEQFF.

CDR3 sequence (DNA): TGTGCCAGCAGCGCGACTCAGAACACTGAAGCTTTCTTT. It codes for CASSATQNTEAFF. The chain couples TRBV9 to TRBJ1-1; D uncertain. The germline V gene encodes CDR1 SGDLS and CDR2 YYNGEE. Between the trimmed V and J ends, which lost 3 bases and 1 base, there was a span of 7 bases. The CDR3 runs to 13 residues.

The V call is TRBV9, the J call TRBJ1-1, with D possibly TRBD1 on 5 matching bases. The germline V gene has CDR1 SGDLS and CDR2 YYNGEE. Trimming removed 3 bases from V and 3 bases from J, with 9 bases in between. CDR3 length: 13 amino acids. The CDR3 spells CASSAGGHTEAFF. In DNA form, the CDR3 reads TGTGCCAGCAGCGCCGGGGGACACACTGAAGCTTTCTTT.

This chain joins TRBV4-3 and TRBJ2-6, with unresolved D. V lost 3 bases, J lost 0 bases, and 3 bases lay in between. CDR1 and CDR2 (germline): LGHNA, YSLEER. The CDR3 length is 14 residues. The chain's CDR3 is CASSQFSGANVLTF. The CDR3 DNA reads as TGCGCCAGCAGCCAGTTCTCTGGGGCCAACGTCCTGACTTTC.

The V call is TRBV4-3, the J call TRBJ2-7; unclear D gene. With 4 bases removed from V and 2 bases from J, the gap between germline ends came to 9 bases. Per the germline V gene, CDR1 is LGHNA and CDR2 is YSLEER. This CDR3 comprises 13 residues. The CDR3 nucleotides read TGCGCCAGCAGCCCCCACGAGGCCTACGAGCAGTACTTC. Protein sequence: CASSPHEAYEQYF.

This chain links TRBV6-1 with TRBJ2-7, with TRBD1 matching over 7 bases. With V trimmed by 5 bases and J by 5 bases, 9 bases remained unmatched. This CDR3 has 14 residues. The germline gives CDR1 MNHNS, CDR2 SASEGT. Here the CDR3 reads CASSRQITGDEQYF. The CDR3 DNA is TGTGCCAGCAGTCGCCAGATCACAGGGGACGAGCAGTACTTC.

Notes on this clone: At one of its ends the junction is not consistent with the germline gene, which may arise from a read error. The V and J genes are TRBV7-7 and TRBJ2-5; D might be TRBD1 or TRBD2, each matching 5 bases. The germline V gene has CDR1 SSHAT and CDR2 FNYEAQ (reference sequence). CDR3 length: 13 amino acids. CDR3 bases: TGTGCTAGCAGCCACGGGACCAGGGAGACCCAGTACTTC. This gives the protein CASSHGTRETQYF.

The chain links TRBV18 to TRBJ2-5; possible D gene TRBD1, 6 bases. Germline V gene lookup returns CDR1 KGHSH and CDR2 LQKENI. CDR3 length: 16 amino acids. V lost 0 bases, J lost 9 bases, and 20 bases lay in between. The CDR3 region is CASSPPSGGSPSAQYF. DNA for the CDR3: TGTGCCAGCTCACCACCTTCTGGGGGCAGTCCTTCGGCCCAGTACTTC.

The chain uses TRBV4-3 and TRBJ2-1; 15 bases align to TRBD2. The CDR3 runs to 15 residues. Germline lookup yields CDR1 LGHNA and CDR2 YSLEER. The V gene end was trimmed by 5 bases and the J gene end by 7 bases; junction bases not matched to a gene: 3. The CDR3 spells CASSWTSGGGNEQFF. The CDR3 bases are TGCGCCAGCAGCTGGACTAGCGGGGGGGGAAATGAGCAGTTCTTC.

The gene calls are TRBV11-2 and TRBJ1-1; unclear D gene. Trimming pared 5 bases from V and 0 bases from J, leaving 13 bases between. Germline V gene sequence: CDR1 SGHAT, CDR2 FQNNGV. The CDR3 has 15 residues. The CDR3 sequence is CASSPVPHMNTEAFF. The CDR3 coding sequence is TGTGCCAGCAGCCCCGTCCCCCATATGAACACTGAAGCTTTCTTT.

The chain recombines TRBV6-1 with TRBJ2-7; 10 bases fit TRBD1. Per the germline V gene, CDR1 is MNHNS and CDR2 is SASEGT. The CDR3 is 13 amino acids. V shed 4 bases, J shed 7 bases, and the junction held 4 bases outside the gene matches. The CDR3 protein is CASSGDRGGEQYF. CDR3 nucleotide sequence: TGTGCCAGCAGTGGGGACAGGGGTGGAGAGCAGTACTTC.

For the CDR3, the DNA is TGTGCCAGCAGCTTGTCTGCGGGGGGGACCGGGGAGCTGTTTTTT. Translation gives CASSLSAGGTGELFF. This chain connects TRBV5-4 to TRBJ2-2, with TRBD2 matching 9 bases. J lost 5 bases, V lost 1 base, and 3 bases had no gene match. CDR3 size: 15 residues. Germline-derived CDR1 and CDR2 are SGHNT and YYREEE (reference sequence).

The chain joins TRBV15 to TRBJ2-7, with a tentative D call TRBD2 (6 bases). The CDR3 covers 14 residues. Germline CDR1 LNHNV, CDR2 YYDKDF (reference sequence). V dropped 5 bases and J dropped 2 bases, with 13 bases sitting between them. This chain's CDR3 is CATSVGRGAYEQYF. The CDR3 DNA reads TGTGCCACCAGCGTGGGACGCGGGGCCTACGAGCAGTACTTC.

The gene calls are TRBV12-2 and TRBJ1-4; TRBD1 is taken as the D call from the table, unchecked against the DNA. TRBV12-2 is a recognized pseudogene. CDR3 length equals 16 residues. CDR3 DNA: TGTGCAAGTCGCTTAGCGAACAATTCAACTAATGAAAAACTGTTTTTT. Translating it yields CASRLANNSTNEKLFF.

CDR3 DNA: TGTGCCAGCTCACCTGGGGGAATAGCGTATGGCTACACCTTC. It translates to CASSPGGIAYGYTF. The chain links TRBV18 to TRBJ1-2; D is possibly TRBD1 (5 bases). The V gene lost 3 bases and the J gene lost 5 bases, with 13 bases spanning the gap. CDR3 length equals 14 residues. CDR1 and CDR2 (germline): KGHSH, LQKENI.

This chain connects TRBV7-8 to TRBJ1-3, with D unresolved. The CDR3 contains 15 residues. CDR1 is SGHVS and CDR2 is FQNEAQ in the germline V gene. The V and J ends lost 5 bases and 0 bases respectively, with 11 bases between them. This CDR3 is CASSLGRASGNTIYF. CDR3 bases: TGTGCCAGCAGCCTAGGAAGGGCCTCTGGAAACACCATATATTTT.

The CDR3 spells CASSLGGQGYEQYF. DNA of the CDR3: TGTGCCAGCAGCCTAGGGGGACAGGGGTACGAGCAGTACTTC. This chain uses TRBV7-8 with TRBJ2-7; 10 nucleotides agree with TRBD1. CDR3 length: 14 residues. CDR1 and CDR2 (germline): SGHVS, FQNEAQ. J was trimmed by 4 bases and V by 5 bases; bases with no gene match: 5.

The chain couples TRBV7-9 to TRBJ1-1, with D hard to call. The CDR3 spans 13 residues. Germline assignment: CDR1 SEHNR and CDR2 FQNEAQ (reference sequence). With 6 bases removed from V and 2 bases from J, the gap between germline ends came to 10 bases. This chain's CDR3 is CASSPELNTEAFF. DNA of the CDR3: TGTGCCAGCAGTCCAGAGCTTAACACTGAAGCTTTCTTT.

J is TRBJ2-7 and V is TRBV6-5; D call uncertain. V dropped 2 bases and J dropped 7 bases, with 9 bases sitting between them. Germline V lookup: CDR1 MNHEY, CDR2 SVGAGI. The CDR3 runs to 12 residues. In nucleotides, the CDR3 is TGTGCCAGCAGTTACCCCACCGGGGAGCAGTACTTC. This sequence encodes CASSYPTGEQYF.

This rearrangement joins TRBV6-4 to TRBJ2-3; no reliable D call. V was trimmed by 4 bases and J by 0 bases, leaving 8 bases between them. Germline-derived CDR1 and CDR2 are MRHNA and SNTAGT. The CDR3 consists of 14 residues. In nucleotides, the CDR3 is TGTGCCAGCAGTGTTGATATTAGCACAGATACGCAGTATTTT. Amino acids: CASSVDISTDTQYF.

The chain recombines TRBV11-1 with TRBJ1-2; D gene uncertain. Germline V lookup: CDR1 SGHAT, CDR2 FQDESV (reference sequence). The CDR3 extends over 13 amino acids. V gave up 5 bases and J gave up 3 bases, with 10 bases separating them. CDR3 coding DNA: TGTGCCAGCAGCCGGAACTCCGACTATGGCTACACCTTC. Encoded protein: CASSRNSDYGYTF.

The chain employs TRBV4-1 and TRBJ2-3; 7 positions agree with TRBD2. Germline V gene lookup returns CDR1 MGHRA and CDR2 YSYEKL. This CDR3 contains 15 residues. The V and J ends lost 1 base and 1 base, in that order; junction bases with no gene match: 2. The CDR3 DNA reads TGCGCCAGCAGCCAAGTCGCGGGGGGCACAGATACGCAGTATTTT. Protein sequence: CASSQVAGGTDTQYF.

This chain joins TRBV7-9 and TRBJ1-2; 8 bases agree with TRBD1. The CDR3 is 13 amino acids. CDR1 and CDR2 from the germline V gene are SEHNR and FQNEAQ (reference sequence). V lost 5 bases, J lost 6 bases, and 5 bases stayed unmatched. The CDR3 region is CASSPRQGNGYTF. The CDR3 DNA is TGTGCCAGCAGCCCTCGACAGGGGAATGGCTACACCTTC.

CDR3 sequence: CASSLATLGEQFF. As DNA, the CDR3 is TGTGCCAGCAGCTTAGCTACCCTCGGTGAGCAGTTCTTC. J is TRBJ2-1 and V is TRBV7-6; D gene ambiguous. V lost 0 bases and J lost 9, with 9 bases in between. CDR3 length equals 13 residues. Germline V gene data show CDR1 as SGHVS and CDR2 as FNYEAQ.

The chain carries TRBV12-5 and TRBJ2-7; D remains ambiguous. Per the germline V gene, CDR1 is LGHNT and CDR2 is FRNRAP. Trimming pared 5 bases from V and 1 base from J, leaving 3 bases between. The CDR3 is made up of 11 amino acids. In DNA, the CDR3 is TGTGCTAGTGGTGCATCCTACGAGCAGTACTTC. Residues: CASGASYEQYF.

CDR3 coding DNA: TGTGCCAGCAGCTTAGGCCCCCCCTACGAGCAGTACTTC. This translates into CASSLGPPYEQYF. The V and J genes are TRBV11-3 and TRBJ2-5; no clear D gene. The J call is uncertain, as TRBJ2-7 better fits the DNA end. Looked up from germline, CDR1 is SGHNT and CDR2 is YENEEA. The CDR3 is 13 residues long.